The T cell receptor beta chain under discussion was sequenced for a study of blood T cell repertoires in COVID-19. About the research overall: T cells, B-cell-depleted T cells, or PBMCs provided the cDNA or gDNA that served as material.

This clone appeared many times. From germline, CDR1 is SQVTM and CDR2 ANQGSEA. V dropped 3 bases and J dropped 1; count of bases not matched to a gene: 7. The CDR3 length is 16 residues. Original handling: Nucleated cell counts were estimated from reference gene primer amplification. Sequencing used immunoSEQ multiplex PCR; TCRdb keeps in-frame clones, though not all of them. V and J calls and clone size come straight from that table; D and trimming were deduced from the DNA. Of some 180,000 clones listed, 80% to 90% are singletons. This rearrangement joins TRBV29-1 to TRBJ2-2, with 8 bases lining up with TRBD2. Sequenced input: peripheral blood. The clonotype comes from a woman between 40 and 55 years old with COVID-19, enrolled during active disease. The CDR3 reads CSVEGPGGGNTGELFF. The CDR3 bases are TGCAGCGTTGAGGGACCCGGGGGGGGGAACACCGGGGAGCTGTTTTTT.